Listed below are T cell receptor beta chains from one sample, sequenced in a study of T cells in localized non-small cell lung cancer. TCRdb's copy holds only in-frame clones and misses some; the assay was immunoSEQ multiplex PCR. The profile covers 20,000 to 25,000 clones, with roughly 90% appearing a single time and roughly 6% taken by the ten largest. The source material was PBMCs, sampled before any cancer treatment. The source of these receptors is a man aged 40 to 75 with stage II lung adenocarcinoma. The CDR3 runs from the conserved cysteine through the conserved F or W. D genes are given only for firm matches. Only some rows state a clone size, as once, few, many or a class for expanded clones.

size | D | J | V | DNA | CDR3
. | . | TRBJ1-3 | TRBV19 | TGTGCCAGTAGAGTAGGGGCTGGAAACACCATATATTTT | CASRVGAGNTIYF
. | . | TRBJ2-1 | TRBV19 | TGTGCCAGTAGTCGGGAAGCCTTAAGGTTCTACAATGAGCAGTTCTTC | CASSREALRFYNEQFF
. | . | TRBJ1-1 | TRBV18 | TGTGCCAGCTCACCACCGCGGGGGGCGGGCGCGAACACTGAAGCTTTCTTT | CASSPPRGAGANTEAFF
. | . | TRBJ1-2 | TRBV28 | TGTGCCAGCAGAGTTACCTCGGGACGGGACTATGGCTACACCTTC | CASRVTSGRDYGYTF
. | . | TRBJ1-2 | TRBV29-1 | TGCAGCGAAAATTATGGCTACACCTTC | CSENYGYTF
. | TRBD2 | TRBJ2-1 | TRBV7-2 | TGTGCCAGCAGCTCCAGACTAGCGGGCTCCTACAATGAGCAGTTCTTC | CASSSRLAGSYNEQFF
. | . | TRBJ1-2 | TRBV15 | TGTGCCACCAGCAACCCGACTAACTATGGCTACACCTTC | CATSNPTNYGYTF
. | TRBD2 | TRBJ2-5 | TRBV7-6 | TGTGCCAGCAGCTTGCCGGGACTAGCGGGAGCGGAGACCCAGTACTTC | CASSLPGLAGAETQYF
. | . | TRBJ2-3 | TRBV11-2 | TGTGCCAGCAGCCACGGTCCGACTGGAACAGATACGCAGTATTTT | CASSHGPTGTDTQYF
. | . | TRBJ2-6 | TRBV9 | TGTGCCAGCAGCCCCCCCGGGTCCTCTGGGGCCAACGTCCTGACTTTC | CASSPPGSSGANVLTF
. | . | TRBJ2-4 | TRBV19 | TGTGCCAGTACCCTGGGGCCCTCGGGCAAAAACATTCAGTACTTC | CASTLGPSGKNIQYF
. | TRBD2 | TRBJ2-3 | TRBV11-3 | TGTGCCAGCAGCCCCCGATCTAGCGGGAGTACAGATACGCAGTATTTT | CASSPRSSGSTDTQYF
. | . | TRBJ1-2 | TRBV9 | TGTGCCAGCAGCCCAGGGGACAAAGGCTACACCTTC | CASSPGDKGYTF
. | . | TRBJ1-6 | TRBV2 | TGTGCCAGCACGTCCGATAATTCACCCCTCCACTTT | CASTSDNSPLHF
once | . | TRBJ2-1 | TRBV7-6 | TGTGCCAGCAGCTTAGTGTCGGGGGGCAGTTTAAATGAGCAGTTCTTC | CASSLVSGGSLNEQFF
. | . | TRBJ2-5 | TRBV5-1 | TGCGCCAGCAGCCTCGAACCGGGAACCGCGAGGGAGACCCAGTACTTC | CASSLEPGTARETQYF
. | TRBD1 | TRBJ2-3 | TRBV19 | TGTGCCAGTAGTTCCGGACAGGGAACAGATACGCAGTATTTT | CASSSGQGTDTQYF
. | . | TRBJ2-5 | TRBV19 | TGTGCCAGTAGTATCGGACAACAAGAGACCCAGTACTTC | CASSIGQQETQYF
. | . | TRBJ1-1 | TRBV5-1 | TGCGCCAGCAGCCGCGAAACAGGGAACACTGAAGCTTTCTTT | CASSRETGNTEAFF
. | . | TRBJ1-5 | TRBV10-3 | TGTGCCATCAGTGAAGGTGGTAGCAATCAGCCCCAGCATTTT | CAISEGGSNQPQHF
. | . | TRBJ1-1 | TRBV18 | TGTGCCAGCTCACCAGAGGTCGGAGGCACTGAAGCTTTCTTT | CASSPEVGGTEAFF
. | TRBD1 | TRBJ1-2 | TRBV18 | TGTGCCAGCTCACCAGAATCAGGGGGCCACTATGGCTACACCTTC | CASSPESGGHYGYTF
. | TRBD1 | TRBJ1-4 | TRBV2 | TGTGCCAGCAGACAGGGGGCGCCGGGGGAAGAAAAACTGTTTTTT | CASRQGAPGEEKLFF
. | . | TRBJ2-7 | TRBV7-9 | TGTGCCAGCAGCTTAACCCTCTCGGAGCAGTACTTC | CASSLTLSEQYF
. | TRBD1 | TRBJ1-1 | TRBV6-1 | TGTGCCAGCAGGGTGGACAGGGGATATAGCACTGAAGCTTTCTTT | CASRVDRGYSTEAFF
. | . | TRBJ2-6 | TRBV5-8 | TGTGCCAGCAGCCAGGGACGGAGCTCTGGGGCCAACGTCCTGACTTTC | CASSQGRSSGANVLTF
. | . | TRBJ1-2 | TRBV11-2 | TGTGCCAGCAGCCCGTTCCAACTCACCCGGCCGAGCTATGGCTACACCTTC | CASSPFQLTRPSYGYTF
once | TRBD1 | TRBJ2-7 | TRBV27 | TGTGCCAGCAAGCAGGGGCAGGGGGCCAACGAGCAGTACTTC | CASKQGQGANEQYF
. | . | TRBJ2-7 | TRBV14 | TGTGCCAGCAGCCAAGACAGCTTGGGGAGTCGGGAGCAGTACTTC | CASSQDSLGSREQYF
. | . | TRBJ2-5 | TRBV14 | TGTGCCAGCAGCCAAGTAAGGGGATGGCAACAAGAGACCCAGTACTTC | CASSQVRGWQQETQYF
. | TRBD2 | TRBJ2-1 | TRBV4-1 | TGCGCCAGCAGCCAAGATTGGGGACTAGCGGGGGTTAATGAGCAGTTCTTC | CASSQDWGLAGVNEQFF
. | . | TRBJ2-3 | TRBV19 | TGTGCCAGTAGTATCGCGGGGGCCCAGCAATTTACGCAGTATTTT | CASSIAGAQQFTQYF
. | . | TRBJ2-2 | TRBV14 | TGTGCCAGCAGCCAAGGAGGGGCTGGGGGGGAGCTGTTTTTT | CASSQGGAGGELFF
few | . | TRBJ1-1 | TRBV2 | TGTGCCAGCATGCCGAACACTGAAGCTTTCTTT | CASMPNTEAFF
. | TRBD2 | TRBJ2-3 | TRBV4-1 | TGCGCCAGCAGCCAAGGGAGGGGTTTACGGACTAGCGGGGGGCTCACAGATACGCAGTATTTT | CASSQGRGLRTSGGLTDTQYF
. | . | TRBJ1-1 | TRBV4-3 | TGCGCCAGCAGCCAAGAGAGGGACACTGAAGCTTTCTTT | CASSQERDTEAFF
. | . | TRBJ2-2 | TRBV11-3 | TGTGCCAGCAGCTCCCCGGTATCTCGGGGCACCGGGGAGCTGTTTTTT | CASSSPVSRGTGELFF
. | . | TRBJ2-7 | TRBV6-5 | TGTGCCAGCAGCCCCGGGGGCTCTATCTCCTACGAGCAGTACTTC | CASSPGGSISYEQYF
. | . | TRBJ1-5 | TRBV6-5 | TGTGCCAGCAGTGTGGGACGGAATAGCAATCAGCCCCAGCATTTT | CASSVGRNSNQPQHF
once | . | TRBJ1-1 | TRBV19 | TGTGCCAGTAGTAATGGCGTATCGAACACTGAAGCTTTCTTT | CASSNGVSNTEAFF
. | TRBD1 | TRBJ2-1 | TRBV19 | TGTGCCAGTAGTTTACGGACAGGGTACAATGAGCAGTTCTTC | CASSLRTGYNEQFF
once | TRBD2 | TRBJ2-1 | TRBV9 | TGTGCCAGCAGCATCCAGAGTTCGGGGACTAGCAATGAGCAGTTCTTC | CASSIQSSGTSNEQFF